This T cell receptor (beta chain) stems from a study of T cell changes during pregnancy in multiple sclerosis. The method was immunoSEQ multiplex PCR; TCRdb's version includes in-frame clones alone and lacks a portion of them. The sample lists more than 35,000 clones, over 75% seen once, with 10% to 12% in the top ten. CDR1 MNHEY and CDR2 SVGAGI come from the germline V gene. V dropped 5 bases and J dropped 7; count of bases not matched to a gene: 5. The CDR3 covers 13 residues. This sequence was found in a female donor with multiple sclerosis, enrolled in a pregnancy study. The specimen was CD8+ T cells from peripheral blood mononuclear cells, collected in the third trimester of pregnancy. The chain carries TRBV6-5 and TRBJ2-1, with 7 positions matching TRBD2. CDR3 nucleotides: TGTGCCAGCAGTCGGGGGGAGGTAAATGAGCAGTTCTTC. Its protein product is CASSRGEVNEQFF.